This T cell receptor (beta chain) was captured in a study of blood T cell repertoires in COVID-19. The wider study: The United States, Italy and Spain were the sources of the acute and convalescent COVID-19 samples. The analysed material was cDNA or gDNA that came from T cells, B-cell-depleted T cells, or PBMCs.

Authors' data handling: The assay estimated nucleated cells by amplifying reference gene primers. The table came from immunoSEQ multiplex PCR; TCRdb's copy has only in-frame clones and leaves some out. That table supplies the V and J calls and clone size; D and trimming were determined from the DNA. In the table there are about 210,000 clones, roughly 90% of which are singletons. The origin of this receptor is a woman aged 40 to 49 with acute or convalescent COVID-19. Sequencing was done on a sample of peripheral blood.

CDR3 protein: CAWGAYTGELFF. Written as DNA, the CDR3 is TGTGCCTGGGGGGCTTACACCGGGGAGCTGTTTTTT. The V gene is TRBV30, the J gene TRBJ2-2; a possible D gene is TRBD1 (5 bases). The CDR3 sequence is 12 residues long. Germline assignment: CDR1 GTSNPN and CDR2 SVGIG (reference sequence). Trimming removed 5 bases from V and 3 bases from J, with 7 bases in between.